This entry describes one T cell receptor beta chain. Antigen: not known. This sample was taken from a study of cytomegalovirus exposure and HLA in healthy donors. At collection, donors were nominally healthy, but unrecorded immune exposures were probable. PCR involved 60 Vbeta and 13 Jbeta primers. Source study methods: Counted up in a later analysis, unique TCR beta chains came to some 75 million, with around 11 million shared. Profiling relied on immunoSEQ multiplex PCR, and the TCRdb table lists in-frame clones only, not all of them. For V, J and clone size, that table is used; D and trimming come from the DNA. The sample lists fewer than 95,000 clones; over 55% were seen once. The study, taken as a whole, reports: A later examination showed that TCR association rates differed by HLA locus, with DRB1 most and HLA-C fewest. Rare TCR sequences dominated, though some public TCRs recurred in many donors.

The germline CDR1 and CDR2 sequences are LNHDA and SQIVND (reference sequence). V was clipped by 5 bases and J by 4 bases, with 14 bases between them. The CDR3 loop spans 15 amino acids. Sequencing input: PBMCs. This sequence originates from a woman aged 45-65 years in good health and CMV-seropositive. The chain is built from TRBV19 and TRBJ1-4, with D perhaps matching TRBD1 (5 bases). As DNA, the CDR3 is TGTGCCAGTAGTGGTCGGGACTTCGATAATGAAAAACTGTTTTTT. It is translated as CASSGRDFDNEKLFF.